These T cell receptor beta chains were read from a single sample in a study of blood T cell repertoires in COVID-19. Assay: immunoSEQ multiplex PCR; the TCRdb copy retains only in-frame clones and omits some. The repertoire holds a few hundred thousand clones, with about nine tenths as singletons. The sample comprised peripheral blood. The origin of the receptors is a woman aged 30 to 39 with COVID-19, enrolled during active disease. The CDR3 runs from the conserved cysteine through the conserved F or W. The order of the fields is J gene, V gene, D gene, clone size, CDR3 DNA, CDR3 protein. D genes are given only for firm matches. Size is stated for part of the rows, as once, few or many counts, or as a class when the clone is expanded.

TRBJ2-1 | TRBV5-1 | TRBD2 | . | TGCGCCAGCAGCTGGACTAGCGGGAGCATATATGAGCAGTTCTTC | CASSWTSGSIYEQFF
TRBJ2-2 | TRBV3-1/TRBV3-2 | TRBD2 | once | TGTGCCAGCAGCCAAGGCAGCGGGGAGTTTTCCGGGGAGCTGTTTTTT | CASSQGSGEFSGELFF
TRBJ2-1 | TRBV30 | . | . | TGTGCCTGGAGGACGGGACTCTACTCCTACAATGAGCAGTTCTTC | CAWRTGLYSYNEQFF
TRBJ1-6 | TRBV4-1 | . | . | TGCGCCAGCAGCCAAGATTGGGAACAGGGAGTTAATTCACCCCTCCACTTT | CASSQDWEQGVNSPLHF
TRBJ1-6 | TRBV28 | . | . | TGTGCCAGCTGGGGACACCCGTCCTCAAAGGACTATAATTCACCCCTCCACTTT | CASWGHPSSKDYNSPLHF
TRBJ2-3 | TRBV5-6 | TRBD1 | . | TGTGCCAGCAGCTTCATTGGGTTTAGGGGGCATTCTAGCACAGATACGCAGTATTTT | CASSFIGFRGHSSTDTQYF
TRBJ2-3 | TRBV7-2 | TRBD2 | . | TGTGCCAGCAGCTTGAGATTAGCGGGAATAAGCACAGATACGCAGTATTTT | CASSLRLAGISTDTQYF
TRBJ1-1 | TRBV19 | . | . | TGTGCCAGTAGGTGGACAACGGACACTGAAGCTTTCTTT | CASRWTTDTEAFF
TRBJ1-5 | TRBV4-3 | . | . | TGCGCCAGCAGCCAAGAGGGCAGGGACTTCCAGCCCCAGCATTTT | CASSQEGRDFQPQHF
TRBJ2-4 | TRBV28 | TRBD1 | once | TGTGCCAGCAGTTTCCAGGGACAGGGGGAAAACATTCAGTACTTC | CASSFQGQGENIQYF